This T cell receptor beta chain comes out of a study of OX40 agonist ivuxolimab in advanced cancers. About the study: The dose-escalation cohort was about 87% male, with a mean age of around 60 years, ranging about 23 to 90. Broader study findings: Clonal expansion was seen in CD4+ and CD8+ blood T cells by week 6 at 0.1 to 3.0 mg/kg. Antigens targeted by the expanded peripheral T cells were not determined.

Here immunoSEQ multiplex PCR was the method, and the copy in TCRdb shows in-frame clones only, minus some. Here the sample spans under 70,000 clones, approximately 86% being singletons. This clone was counted between two and nine times. The antigen remains undetermined. Looked up from germline, CDR1 is MNHEY and CDR2 is SVGAGI. CDR3 length equals 16 residues. Unmatched junction bases numbered 9, after V lost 0 bases and J lost 5 bases. This sequence joins TRBV6-5 and TRBJ2-5; 7 bases line up with TRBD1. The source is an adult with an advanced solid tumor such as melanoma, head and neck, liver or kidney cancer. The sample in question was CD4+ or CD8+ T cells sorted from blood, obtained in a trial of the OX40 agonist ivuxolimab. CDR3 nucleotide sequence: TGTGCCAGCAGTTACTCCGGACAGGAGGTCTTGGAGACCCAGTACTTC. Residues: CASSYSGQEVLETQYF.